The T cell receptor beta chain described here comes from a study of patients and donors after allogeneic stem cell transplantation (dated by TCRdb to the early 2020s). Libraries were constructed by RT-PCR. TCRdb records NextSeq 550 as the sequencer. TCRdb reworked the public reads: Q25 trimming with fastp, MiXCR clone assembly, productive beta chains retained. CDR3 protein duplicates are merged, each entry listing the most common genes and DNA. Recorded for this sample are 190,000 or so distinct CDR3 sequences; less than 45% of them occurred a single time. 30% to 35% of the sample lies in the top ten. With regard to this clonotype: Which antigen it targets is not known. Per-nucleotide qualities are absent, and no much larger clonotype sits a single base away.

Including cysteine and phenylalanine, the CDR3 has 11 amino acids. Only the CDR3 DNA stays, 33 bases, in frame from base 1. The V and J ends are trimmed by 7 bases and 0 bases, leaving 6 bases between them. As encoded in the germline V gene (reference sequence), CDR1 is DFQATT while CDR2 is SNEGSKA. The receptor comes from a human donor who was either an allogeneic HSCT recipient or a stem cell or donor lymphocyte infusion donor (not recorded which). It is not recorded whose cells these are; they may come from a transplant donor. The chain employs TRBV20-1 and TRBJ1-1, with the identity of the D gene unclear. Sequenced sample: blood, either unsorted or a sorted T cell fraction (not recorded which). The nucleotide sequence is given as TGCAGTGTTATACTGAACACTGAAGCTTTCTTT. It is translated as CSVILNTEAFF.